These T cell receptor beta chains were read from a single sample in a study of shared clonotypes between healthy human individuals. Profiling relied on immunoSEQ multiplex PCR, and the TCRdb table lists in-frame clones only, not all of them. Of about 2.4 million clones listed, roughly 93% were seen once; the top ten hold approximately 0.36%. The specimen was naive CD4+ T cells from PBMCs. These receptors all come from a man younger than 30 in good health. Some clones in this sample may be carry-over from other donors' samples. The CDR3 runs from the conserved cysteine through the conserved F or W. The order of the fields is V gene, J gene, clone size, D gene, CDR3 protein, CDR3 DNA. D genes are given only for firm matches. A row's size may be missing; if present it is once, few, many or a size class.

V gene: TRBV27
J gene: TRBJ1-2
clone size: NA
D gene: NA
CDR3 protein: CASSPTMNYGYTF
CDR3 DNA: TGTGCCAGCAGTCCCACGATGAACTATGGCTACACCTTC

V gene: TRBV7-2
J gene: TRBJ2-5
clone size: NA
D gene: NA
CDR3 protein: CASSLDGTGGETQYF
CDR3 DNA: TGTGCCAGCAGCTTAGATGGGACGGGCGGAGAGACCCAGTACTTC

V gene: TRBV5-1
J gene: TRBJ1-4
clone size: NA
D gene: TRBD1
CDR3 protein: CASSYQGGTNEKLFF
CDR3 DNA: TGCGCCAGCAGCTATCAGGGGGGGACTAATGAAAAACTGTTTTTT

V gene: TRBV5-1
J gene: TRBJ1-4
clone size: NA
D gene: TRBD1
CDR3 protein: CASSLALTGSPFTNEKLFF
CDR3 DNA: TGCGCCAGCAGCTTAGCCCTGACAGGGTCGCCTTTCACTAATGAAAAACTGTTTTTT

V gene: TRBV28
J gene: TRBJ1-5
clone size: few
D gene: NA
CDR3 protein: CASTVDGLFQPQHF
CDR3 DNA: TGTGCCAGCACCGTGGACGGTCTTTTTCAGCCCCAGCATTTT

V gene: TRBV19
J gene: TRBJ2-5
clone size: NA
D gene: TRBD1
CDR3 protein: CASSGTGQETQYF
CDR3 DNA: TGTGCCAGTAGCGGGACAGGCCAAGAGACCCAGTACTTC

V gene: TRBV28
J gene: TRBJ1-5
clone size: once
D gene: NA
CDR3 protein: CASSLSSQPQHF
CDR3 DNA: TGTGCCAGCAGTTTGTCGAGTCAGCCCCAGCATTTT

V gene: TRBV27
J gene: TRBJ1-5
clone size: NA
D gene: TRBD1
CDR3 protein: CASSQRLGQGPTYSNQPQHF
CDR3 DNA: TGTGCCAGCAGCCAGAGGTTGGGACAGGGTCCAACATATAGCAATCAGCCCCAGCATTTT

V gene: TRBV6-6
J gene: TRBJ1-4
clone size: few
D gene: NA
CDR3 protein: CASSRELEKLFF
CDR3 DNA: TGTGCCAGCAGTCGGGAACTTGAAAAACTGTTTTTT

V gene: TRBV19
J gene: TRBJ2-3
clone size: NA
D gene: NA
CDR3 protein: CASSVRGPREAPDTQYF
CDR3 DNA: TGTGCCAGTAGTGTTAGGGGGCCGAGGGAGGCCCCAGATACGCAGTATTTT

V gene: TRBV28
J gene: TRBJ1-1
clone size: NA
D gene: TRBD1
CDR3 protein: CASSIRTGGNTEAFF
CDR3 DNA: TGTGCCAGCAGCATCCGGACAGGGGGGAACACTGAAGCTTTCTTT

V gene: TRBV2
J gene: TRBJ2-7
clone size: NA
D gene: NA
CDR3 protein: CASSEARAYEQYF
CDR3 DNA: TGTGCCAGCAGTGAAGCCAGGGCATACGAGCAGTACTTC

V gene: TRBV5-1
J gene: TRBJ1-1
clone size: few
D gene: NA
CDR3 protein: CASRPTGNTEAFF
CDR3 DNA: TGCGCCAGCAGACCTACAGGGAACACTGAAGCTTTCTTT

V gene: TRBV28
J gene: TRBJ2-3
clone size: NA
D gene: NA
CDR3 protein: CASRSGGTDTQYF
CDR3 DNA: TGTGCCAGTCGAAGTGGGGGCACAGATACGCAGTATTTT

V gene: TRBV19
J gene: TRBJ1-2
clone size: NA
D gene: NA
CDR3 protein: CASSIEARAMHGYTF
CDR3 DNA: TGTGCCAGTAGTATAGAGGCCAGGGCTATGCATGGCTACACCTTC

V gene: TRBV9
J gene: TRBJ2-6
clone size: NA
D gene: NA
CDR3 protein: CASSRWGANVLTF
CDR3 DNA: TGTGCCAGCAGCCGATGGGGGGCCAACGTCCTGACTTTC

V gene: TRBV19
J gene: TRBJ1-1
clone size: NA
D gene: NA
CDR3 protein: CASRPRGGRNTEAFF
CDR3 DNA: TGTGCCAGTAGACCACGAGGGGGGCGGAACACTGAAGCTTTCTTT

V gene: TRBV28
J gene: TRBJ1-4
clone size: NA
D gene: TRBD1
CDR3 protein: CASSLIQGAGDEKLFF
CDR3 DNA: TGTGCCAGCAGCCTAATACAGGGGGCCGGTGATGAAAAACTGTTTTTT

V gene: TRBV19
J gene: TRBJ2-7
clone size: once
D gene: TRBD2
CDR3 protein: CASSMNLGGTEQYF
CDR3 DNA: TGTGCCAGTAGCATGAATCTGGGGGGGACCGAGCAGTACTTC

V gene: TRBV7-2
J gene: TRBJ1-2
clone size: NA
D gene: TRBD1
CDR3 protein: CASRRQGDPYGYTF
CDR3 DNA: TGTGCCAGCAGACGCCAGGGGGACCCCTATGGCTACACCTTC

V gene: TRBV12-5
J gene: TRBJ2-1
clone size: NA
D gene: NA
CDR3 protein: CASGLGQPGPTGDEQFF
CDR3 DNA: TGTGCTAGTGGTTTGGGACAGCCGGGACCCACGGGGGATGAGCAGTTCTTC

V gene: TRBV28
J gene: TRBJ2-6
clone size: NA
D gene: NA
CDR3 protein: CASNRAAGANVLTF
CDR3 DNA: TGTGCCAGCAACCGGGCGGCAGGGGCCAACGTCCTGACTTTC

V gene: TRBV7-2
J gene: TRBJ2-2
clone size: NA
D gene: TRBD2
CDR3 protein: CASSPTSGSNTGELFF
CDR3 DNA: TGTGCCAGCAGCCCGACTAGCGGGAGTAACACCGGGGAGCTGTTTTTT

V gene: TRBV18
J gene: TRBJ2-7
clone size: once
D gene: TRBD1
CDR3 protein: CASSPPTGRSEQYF
CDR3 DNA: TGTGCCAGCTCACCACCGACAGGGCGTAGCGAGCAGTACTTC

V gene: TRBV14
J gene: TRBJ2-7
clone size: NA
D gene: NA
CDR3 protein: CASSQGDARYTEQYF
CDR3 DNA: TGTGCCAGCAGCCAAGGGGACGCACGTTATACGGAGCAGTACTTC

V gene: TRBV16
J gene: TRBJ2-1
clone size: few
D gene: NA
CDR3 protein: CASSQLQDYNEQFF
CDR3 DNA: TGTGCCAGCAGCCAATTGCAGGACTACAATGAGCAGTTCTTC

V gene: TRBV7-9
J gene: TRBJ1-2
clone size: NA
D gene: NA
CDR3 protein: CASSLEAGGYTF
CDR3 DNA: TGTGCCAGCAGCTTAGAGGCGGGGGGCTACACCTTC

V gene: TRBV10-3
J gene: TRBJ2-3
clone size: NA
D gene: NA
CDR3 protein: CAISEPTGAAKSTDTQYF
CDR3 DNA: TGTGCCATCAGTGAGCCGACCGGGGCAGCGAAAAGCACAGATACGCAGTATTTT

V gene: TRBV6-1
J gene: TRBJ1-5
clone size: NA
D gene: NA
CDR3 protein: CASAAWVGGYQPQHF
CDR3 DNA: TGTGCCAGTGCCGCCTGGGTGGGGGGTTATCAGCCCCAGCATTTT

V gene: TRBV5-1
J gene: TRBJ2-7
clone size: NA
D gene: NA
CDR3 protein: CASSLESAGEQYF
CDR3 DNA: TGCGCCAGCAGCTTGGAATCCGCTGGGGAGCAGTACTTC

V gene: TRBV5-4
J gene: TRBJ2-2
clone size: NA
D gene: TRBD1
CDR3 protein: CASTTGGTGGPGELFF
CDR3 DNA: TGTGCCAGCACCACGGGGGGGACAGGGGGTCCCGGGGAGCTGTTTTTT

V gene: TRBV16
J gene: TRBJ2-3
clone size: NA
D gene: NA
CDR3 protein: CASSQSLGSFTDTQYF
CDR3 DNA: TGTGCCAGCAGCCAATCGCTCGGCAGTTTCACAGATACGCAGTATTTT

V gene: TRBV28
J gene: TRBJ2-2
clone size: few
D gene: NA
CDR3 protein: CASSLTPSWGGRPGELFF
CDR3 DNA: TGTGCCAGCAGTTTAACACCCTCTTGGGGAGGACGTCCCGGGGAGCTGTTTTTT

V gene: TRBV9
J gene: TRBJ2-1
clone size: NA
D gene: TRBD2
CDR3 protein: CASSVMGVAGDEQFF
CDR3 DNA: TGTGCCAGCAGCGTAATGGGGGTAGCGGGAGATGAGCAGTTCTTC

V gene: TRBV7-9
J gene: TRBJ2-2
clone size: NA
D gene: TRBD2
CDR3 protein: CASSPPAGEVAGELFF
CDR3 DNA: TGTGCCAGCAGCCCGCCGGCGGGAGAAGTCGCCGGGGAGCTGTTTTTT

V gene: TRBV5-6
J gene: TRBJ2-5
clone size: NA
D gene: TRBD2
CDR3 protein: CASSRLAGQETQYF
CDR3 DNA: TGTGCCAGCAGTCGACTAGCGGGCCAAGAGACCCAGTACTTC

V gene: TRBV30
J gene: TRBJ2-5
clone size: NA
D gene: NA
CDR3 protein: CAWRGGETQYF
CDR3 DNA: TGTGCCTGGAGGGGGGGAGAGACCCAGTACTTC

V gene: TRBV28
J gene: TRBJ2-7
clone size: NA
D gene: TRBD2
CDR3 protein: CASKPRGESSYEQYF
CDR3 DNA: TGTGCCAGCAAGCCCCGGGGGGAGAGCTCCTACGAGCAGTACTTC

V gene: TRBV10-1
J gene: TRBJ2-1
clone size: NA
D gene: NA
CDR3 protein: CASSTQGGMYNEQFF
CDR3 DNA: TGCGCCAGCAGTACCCAGGGGGGTATGTACAATGAGCAGTTCTTC

V gene: TRBV5-1
J gene: TRBJ1-2
clone size: NA
D gene: NA
CDR3 protein: CASSSGDGPNYGYTF
CDR3 DNA: TGCGCCAGCTCTTCTGGGGACGGACCTAACTATGGCTACACCTTC

V gene: TRBV12-5
J gene: TRBJ2-3
clone size: NA
D gene: NA
CDR3 protein: CASGLAGSSRPDTQYF
CDR3 DNA: TGTGCTAGTGGTTTGGCCGGGTCATCGCGTCCGGATACGCAGTATTTT

V gene: TRBV27
J gene: TRBJ1-2
clone size: NA
D gene: TRBD1
CDR3 protein: CASSLINRGRYTF
CDR3 DNA: TGTGCCAGCAGTTTGATCAACAGGGGACGCTACACCTTC

V gene: TRBV9
J gene: TRBJ2-2
clone size: NA
D gene: NA
CDR3 protein: CASSIRLNTGELFF
CDR3 DNA: TGTGCCAGCAGCATCAGGTTGAACACCGGGGAGCTGTTTTTT

V gene: TRBV2
J gene: TRBJ2-3
clone size: NA
D gene: TRBD2
CDR3 protein: CASRVLAGSTDTQYF
CDR3 DNA: TGTGCCAGCAGGGTTCTAGCGGGATCCACAGATACGCAGTATTTT

V gene: TRBV5-1
J gene: TRBJ2-3
clone size: NA
D gene: NA
CDR3 protein: CASSFYRTDTQYF
CDR3 DNA: TGCGCCAGCAGCTTTTACAGGACAGATACGCAGTATTTT

V gene: TRBV4-1
J gene: TRBJ1-4
clone size: NA
D gene: TRBD1
CDR3 protein: CASSQKTGRIEKLFF
CDR3 DNA: TGCGCCAGCAGCCAAAAGACAGGGAGGATTGAAAAACTGTTTTTT

V gene: TRBV7-8
J gene: TRBJ1-1
clone size: NA
D gene: NA
CDR3 protein: CASSLIRRQGYTEAFF
CDR3 DNA: TGTGCCAGCAGCTTAATCCGCAGGCAGGGGTACACTGAAGCTTTCTTT

V gene: TRBV11-1
J gene: TRBJ2-5
clone size: NA
D gene: NA
CDR3 protein: CASSPGPAETQYF
CDR3 DNA: TGTGCCAGCAGCCCCGGCCCCGCGGAGACCCAGTACTTC

V gene: TRBV5-1
J gene: TRBJ2-3
clone size: NA
D gene: NA
CDR3 protein: CASSPDRQKDTQYF
CDR3 DNA: TGCGCCAGCAGCCCAGACAGGCAGAAGGATACGCAGTATTTT

V gene: TRBV30
J gene: TRBJ1-1
clone size: NA
D gene: NA
CDR3 protein: CAWSTQGSFTEAFF
CDR3 DNA: TGTGCCTGGAGTACTCAGGGCAGTTTCACTGAAGCTTTCTTT

V gene: TRBV25-1
J gene: TRBJ2-3
clone size: NA
D gene: NA
CDR3 protein: CASSEGAYTQYF
CDR3 DNA: TGTGCCAGCAGTGAAGGGGCATATACGCAGTATTTT

V gene: TRBV6-5
J gene: TRBJ2-5
clone size: NA
D gene: NA
CDR3 protein: CASSYLRKQETQYF
CDR3 DNA: TGTGCCAGCAGTTACCTGCGGAAACAAGAGACCCAGTACTTC